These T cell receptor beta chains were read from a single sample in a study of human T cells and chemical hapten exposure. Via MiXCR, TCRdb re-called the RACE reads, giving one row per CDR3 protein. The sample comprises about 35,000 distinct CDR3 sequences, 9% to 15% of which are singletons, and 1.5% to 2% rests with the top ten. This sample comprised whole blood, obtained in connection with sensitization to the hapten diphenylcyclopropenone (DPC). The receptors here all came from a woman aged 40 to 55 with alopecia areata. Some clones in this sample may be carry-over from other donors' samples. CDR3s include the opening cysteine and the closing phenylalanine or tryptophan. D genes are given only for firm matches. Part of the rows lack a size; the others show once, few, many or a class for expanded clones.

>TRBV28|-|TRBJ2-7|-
CASSSGGGAGYEQYF
TGTGCCAGCAGTTCAGGTGGGGGCGCAGGCTACGAGCAGTACTTC
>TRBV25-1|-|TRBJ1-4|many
CASSEGAVWEKLFF
TGTGCCAGCAGTGAGGGGGCCGTTTGGGAAAAACTGTTTTTT
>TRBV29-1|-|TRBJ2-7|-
CSVSIGRFQYF
TGTAGCGTTAGCATAGGGCGCTTCCAGTACTTC
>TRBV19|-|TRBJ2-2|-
CASSRDRTPGSCFF
-
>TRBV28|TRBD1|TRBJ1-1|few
CASTIPSGGTEAFF
TGTGCCAGCACCATCCCTTCAGGGGGGACTGAAGCTTTCTTT
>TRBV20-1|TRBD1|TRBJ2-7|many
CSGWTGGVEQYF
TGCAGTGGGTGGACAGGGGGCGTGGAGCAGTACTTC
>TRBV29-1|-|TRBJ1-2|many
CSVSGSYGYTF
TGCAGCGTCTCAGGGTCGTATGGCTACACCTTC
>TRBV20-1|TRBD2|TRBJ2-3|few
CSASPRLAGRTDTQYF
TGCAGTGCTAGTCCAAGACTAGCGGGGCGCACAGATACGCAGTATTTT
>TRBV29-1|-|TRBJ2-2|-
CSVRRRGTGELFF
TGCAGCGTGAGGAGGCGAGGCACCGGGGAGCTGTTTTTT
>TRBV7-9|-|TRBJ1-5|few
CASSDTGNQPQHF
TGTGCCAGCAGCGACACTGGGAATCAGCCCCAGCATTTT
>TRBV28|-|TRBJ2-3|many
CASSFERVSTDTQYF
TGTGCCAGCAGTTTTGAGCGGGTCAGCACAGATACGCAGTATTTT
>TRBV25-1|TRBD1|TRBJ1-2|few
CASSEWGTGGLDYGYTF
TGTGCCAGCAGTGAATGGGGGACAGGGGGCCTCGACTATGGCTACACCTTC
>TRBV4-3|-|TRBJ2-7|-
CASSQDPGRADSYEQYF
TGCGCCAGCAGCCAAGATCCGGGCAGGGCGGATTCCTACGAGCAGTACTTC
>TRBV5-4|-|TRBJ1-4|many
CASSLTGSREKLFF
TGTGCCAGCAGCTTGACAGGGTCCCGAGAAAAACTGTTTTTT
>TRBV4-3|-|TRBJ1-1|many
CASSQHHRGDKTFF
TGCGCCAGCAGCCAGCACCACCGAGGGGACAAAACTTTCTTT
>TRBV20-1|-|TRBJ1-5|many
CSASGDFYSNQPQHF
TGCAGTGCTAGTGGGGACTTTTATAGCAATCAGCCCCAGCATTTT
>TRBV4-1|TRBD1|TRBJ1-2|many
CASSQVLTGEGINYGYTF
TGCGCCAGCAGCCAAGTACTTACAGGGGAGGGCATCAACTATGGCTACACCTTC
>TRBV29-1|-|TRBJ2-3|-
CSAGGSTDTQYF
TGCAGCGCCGGGGGTAGCACAGATACGCAGTATTTT
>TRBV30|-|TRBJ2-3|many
CAWSVRLWGRNTDTQYF
TGTGCCTGGAGTGTCCGCTTATGGGGGAGAAACACAGATACGCAGTATTTT
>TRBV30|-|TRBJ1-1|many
CAWSVGAGGRKTEAFF
TGTGCCTGGAGTGTAGGAGCTGGGGGCCGTAAGACTGAAGCTTTCTTT
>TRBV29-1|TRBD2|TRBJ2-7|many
CSVLTSGARYSYEQYF
TGCAGCGTTCTTACTAGCGGGGCACGGTACTCCTACGAGCAGTACTTC
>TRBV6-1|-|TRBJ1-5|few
CASTGGNQPQHF
TGTGCCAGCACGGGTGGCAATCAGCCCCAGCATTTT
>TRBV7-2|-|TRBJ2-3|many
CASSLAQRDTQYF
TGTGCCAGCAGCTTAGCGCAAAGAGATACGCAGTATTTT
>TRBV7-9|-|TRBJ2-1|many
CASSLGENSYNEQFF
TGTGCCAGCAGCTTAGGGGAGAACTCCTACAATGAGCAGTTCTTC
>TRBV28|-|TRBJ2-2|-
CASSSFGWGGELFF
TGTGCCAGCAGTTCCTTTGGATGGGGCGGGGAGCTGTTTTTT
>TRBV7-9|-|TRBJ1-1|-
CASSLVVTGTEAFF
TGTGCCAGCAGCTTAGTTGTCACTGGCACTGAAGCTTTCTTT
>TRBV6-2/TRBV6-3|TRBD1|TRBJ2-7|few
CASSSRTGTGLGEQYF
TGTGCCAGCAGTTCCCGGACAGGCACGGGATTGGGAGAGCAGTACTTC
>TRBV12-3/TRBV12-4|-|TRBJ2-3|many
CASTWGGRGGTDTQYF
TGTGCCAGCACCTGGGGGGGGCGCGGAGGCACAGATACGCAGTATTTT
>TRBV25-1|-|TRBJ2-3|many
CASSENRVGVGDTQYF
TGTGCCAGCAGTGAAAACAGAGTAGGGGTGGGTGATACGCAGTATTTT
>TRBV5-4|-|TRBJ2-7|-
CASSFREYEQYF
TGTGCCAGCAGCTTCAGGGAATACGAGCAGTACTTC
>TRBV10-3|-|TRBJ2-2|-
CASSGKNTGELFF
TGTGCCAGTTCAGGGAAGAACACCGGGGAGCTGTTTTTT
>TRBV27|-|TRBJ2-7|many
CASGRTYSYEQYF
TGTGCCAGCGGTAGGACATATTCCTACGAGCAGTACTTC
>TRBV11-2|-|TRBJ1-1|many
CASSLLAGNTEAFF
TGTGCCAGCAGCTTATTGGCAGGGAACACTGAAGCTTTCTTT
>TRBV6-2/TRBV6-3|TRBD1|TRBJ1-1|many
CASRYGQGLRGTEAFF
TGTGCCAGCAGGTACGGACAGGGGCTTAGAGGCACTGAAGCTTTCTTT
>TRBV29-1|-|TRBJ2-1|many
CSARVGDTYNEQFF
TGCAGCGCCCGGGTTGGGGACACTTACAATGAGCAGTTCTTC
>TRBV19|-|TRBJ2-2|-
CASKGTGELFF
TGTGCCAGTAAGGGCACCGGGGAGCTGTTTTTT
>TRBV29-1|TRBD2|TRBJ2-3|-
CSQREGPDTQYF
TGCAGCCAGCGGGAGGGCCCAGATACGCAGTATTTT
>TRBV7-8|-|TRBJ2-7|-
CASSSKFRKSSYEQYF
TGTGCCAGCAGCTCCAAGTTCAGAAAGAGCTCCTACGAGCAGTACTTC
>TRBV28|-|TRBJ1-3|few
CASSLPGASGNTIYF
TGTGCCAGCAGTTTACCGGGGGCGAGTGGAAACACCATATATTTT
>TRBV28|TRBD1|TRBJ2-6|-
CASSSSTGTGANVLTF
TGTGCCAGCAGTTCCTCGACAGGGACAGGGGCCAACGTCCTGACTTTC
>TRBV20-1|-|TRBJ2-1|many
CSAGDFNEQFF
TGCAGTGCTGGGGACTTCAATGAGCAGTTCTTC